Sequencing of this TCR beta chain was carried out in a study of blood T cells in healthy people across ages. Samples had at least 7 million PBMCs isolated from them. This clonotype was observed a few times. For the second PCR, which ran for about 6 to 11 cycles, a sample-barcoded 5' primer and a J-beta primer mix were used. Tagging of each cDNA molecule was performed by a template-switch adaptor with 12 random nucleotides. TCRdb re-derived calls from the 5' RACE reads in MiXCR, one entry per CDR3 protein. Counted here are hundreds of thousands of distinct CDR3 sequences, around 45% occurring once; the ten biggest clones make up 30% to 40%. V lost 2 bases and J lost 3; bases outside the gene matches: 9. Germline-derived CDR1 and CDR2 are DFQATT and SNEGSKA (reference sequence). This CDR3 has 15 amino acids.

The origin of this receptor is a woman aged 60 to 75 in good health. The sequenced sample was blood. V and J are TRBV20-1 and TRBJ2-7; 8 bases fit TRBD2. The CDR3 loop is CSARQGRREGYEQYF. Here the CDR3 DNA reads TGCAGTGCTAGACAGGGGCGCCGGGAGGGCTACGAGCAGTACTTC.